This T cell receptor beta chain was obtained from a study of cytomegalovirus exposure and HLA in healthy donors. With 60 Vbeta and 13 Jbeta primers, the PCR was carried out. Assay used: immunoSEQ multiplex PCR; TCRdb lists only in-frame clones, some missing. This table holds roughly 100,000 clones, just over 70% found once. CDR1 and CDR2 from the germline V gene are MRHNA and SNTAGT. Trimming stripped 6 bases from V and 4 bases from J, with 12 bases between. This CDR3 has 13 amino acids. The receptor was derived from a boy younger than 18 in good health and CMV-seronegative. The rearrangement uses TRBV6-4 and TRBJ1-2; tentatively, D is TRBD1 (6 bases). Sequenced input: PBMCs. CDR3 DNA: TGTGCCAGCAGCGATACAGGGACCTATGGCTACACCTTC. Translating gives CASSDTGTYGYTF.